This paragraph covers one TCR beta chain sequence. Its antigen target is currently unknown. No much larger clone exists at a distance of one base, and base qualities are not known. This sample is drawn from a study of technical replicates of blood from several donors (dated by TCRdb to 2017 to 2019). Library preparation was by the immunoSEQ multiplex PCR assay. The immuneACCESS repertoire file appears here via TCRdb, limited to in-frame rearrangements. These files lack a portion of the clones; in checked studies, under half of the deficit traces to unresolved V genes, and the cause of the others is not known. Counted in this sample were about 70,000 clones; about 95% of them appeared once. The ten largest clones capture around 0.24% of the sample. Measured from the cysteine to the phenylalanine, the CDR3 is 15 residues long. Left in the record is the CDR3 DNA by itself, 45 bases read in frame from the first base. Here V drops 1 base and J drops 0 bases, and the junction holds 2 bases not matched to any gene. CDR1 and CDR2, looked up from the germline V gene, are SGHTA and FQGNSA.

The sequenced sample was T cells isolated from PBMCs. The receptor chain draws on TRBV7-2 and TRBJ1-2; 7 central nucleotides agree with TRBD1. The sequence was obtained from a human donor in good health. The nucleotides are TGTGCCAGCAGCTTAGAGGGGGCGACTAACTATGGCTACACCTTC. It codes for CASSLEGATNYGYTF.